This TCR beta chain was sequenced for a study of post-analysis software for immune sequencing data. Study-level background: Recorded subtypes: relapsing-remitting, secondary progressive, progressive-relapsing; some patients unannotated.

The TCR beta cDNA libraries contained unique molecular identifiers. Yield was roughly 0.5 million cDNA molecules from approximately 0.91 to 9.4 million T cells. One entry per CDR3 protein, called by TCRdb with MiXCR from the PCR reads. Here the sample spans roughly 650,000 distinct CDR3 sequences, approximately 59% being singletons. The CDR3 is made up of 14 amino acids. CDR1 is LGHNT, CDR2 FRNRAP, per germline. The germline V and J ends were trimmed by 2 bases and 5 bases, with 12 bases remaining between them. Regarding the study as a whole: With F measure, samples from one preparation batch clustered together strongly. TRBV5-6, TRBV5-1 and TRBV20-1 belonged to a set of a handful of TRBV segments that were more frequent in patients than controls.

In its sample, this clonotype was seen a few times. The antigen is undetermined. Sequencing was done on a sample of blood. The J gene is TRBJ2-5, the V gene TRBV12-5; no clear D. The receptor was isolated from a girl aged 2-15 years with multiple sclerosis. The CDR3 region has the DNA TGTGCTAGTGGTTTGTACGAGATAAGGGAGACCCAGTACTTC. It yields the protein CASGLYEIRETQYF.